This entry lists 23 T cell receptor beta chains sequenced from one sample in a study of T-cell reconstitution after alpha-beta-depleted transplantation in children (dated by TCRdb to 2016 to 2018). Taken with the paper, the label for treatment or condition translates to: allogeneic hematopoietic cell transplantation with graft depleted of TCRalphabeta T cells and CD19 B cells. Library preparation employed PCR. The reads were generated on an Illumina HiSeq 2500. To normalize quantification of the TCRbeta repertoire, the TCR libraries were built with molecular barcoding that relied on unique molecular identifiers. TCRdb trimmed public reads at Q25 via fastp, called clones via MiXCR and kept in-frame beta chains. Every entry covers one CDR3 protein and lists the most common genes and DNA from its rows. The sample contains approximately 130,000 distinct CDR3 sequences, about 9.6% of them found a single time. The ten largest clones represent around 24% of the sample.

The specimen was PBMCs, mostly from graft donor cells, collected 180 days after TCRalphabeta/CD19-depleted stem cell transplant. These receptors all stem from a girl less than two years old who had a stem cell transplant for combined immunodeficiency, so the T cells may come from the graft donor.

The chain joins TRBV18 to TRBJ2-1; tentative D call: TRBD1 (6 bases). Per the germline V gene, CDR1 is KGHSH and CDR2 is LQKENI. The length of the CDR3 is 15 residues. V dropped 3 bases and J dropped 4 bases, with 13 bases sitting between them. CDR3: CASSPGTKGYNEQFF. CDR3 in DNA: TGTGCCAGCTCACCCGGGACAAAGGGGTACAATGAGCAGTTCTTC.

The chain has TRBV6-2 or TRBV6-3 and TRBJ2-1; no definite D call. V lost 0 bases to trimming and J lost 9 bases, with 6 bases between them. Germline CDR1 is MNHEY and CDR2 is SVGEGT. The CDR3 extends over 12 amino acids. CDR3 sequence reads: CASSYSISEQFF. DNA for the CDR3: TGTGCCAGCAGTTACTCGATTAGTGAGCAGTTCTTC.

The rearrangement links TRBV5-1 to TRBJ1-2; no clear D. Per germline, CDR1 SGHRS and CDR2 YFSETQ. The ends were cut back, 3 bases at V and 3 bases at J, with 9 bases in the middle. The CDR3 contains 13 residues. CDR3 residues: CASSSGPDYGYTF. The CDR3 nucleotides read TGCGCCAGCAGCTCCGGGCCAGACTATGGCTACACCTTC.

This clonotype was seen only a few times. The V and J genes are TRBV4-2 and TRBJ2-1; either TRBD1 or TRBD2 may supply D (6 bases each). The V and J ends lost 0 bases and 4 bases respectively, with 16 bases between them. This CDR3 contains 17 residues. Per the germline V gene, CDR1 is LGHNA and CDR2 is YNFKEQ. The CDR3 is CASSQDQGWGVYNEQFF. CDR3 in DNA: TGTGCCAGCAGCCAAGATCAGGGGTGGGGGGTTTACAATGAGCAGTTCTTC.

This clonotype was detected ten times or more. The DNA of the CDR3 is TGTGCCAGCAGTGCCTCCGATGAGCAGTTCTTC. The encoded protein is CASSASDEQFF. The chain has TRBV2 and TRBJ2-1; D is undetermined. From germline, CDR1 is SNHLY and CDR2 FYNNEI. Trimming took off 4 bases at V and 8 bases at J, with 6 bases between the two ends. The CDR3 covers 11 residues. The full variable domain, with the rest looked up from reference TRBV2 and TRBJ2-1, is EPEVTQTPSHQVTQMGQEVILRCVPISNHLYFYWYRQILGQKVEFLVSFYNNEISEKSEIFDDQFSVERPDGSNFTLKIRSTKLEDSAMYFCASSASDEQFFGPGTRLTVL.

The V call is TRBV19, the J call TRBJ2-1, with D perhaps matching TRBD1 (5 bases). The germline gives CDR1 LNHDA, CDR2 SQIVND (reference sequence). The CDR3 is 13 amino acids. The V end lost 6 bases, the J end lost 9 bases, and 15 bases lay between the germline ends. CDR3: CASSGQGRSEQFF. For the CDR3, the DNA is TGTGCCAGTAGCGGGCAGGGAAGGTCTGAGCAGTTCTTC.

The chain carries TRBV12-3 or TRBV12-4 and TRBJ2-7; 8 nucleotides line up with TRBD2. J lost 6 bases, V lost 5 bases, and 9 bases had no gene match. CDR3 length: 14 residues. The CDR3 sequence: CASSAGLVGGEQYF. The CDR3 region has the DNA TGTGCCAGCAGTGCGGGACTAGTTGGTGGCGAGCAGTACTTC.

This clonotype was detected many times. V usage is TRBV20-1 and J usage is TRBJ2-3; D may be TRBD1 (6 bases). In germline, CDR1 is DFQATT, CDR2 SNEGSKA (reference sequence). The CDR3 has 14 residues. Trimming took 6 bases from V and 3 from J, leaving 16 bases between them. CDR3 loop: CSAEQGRGTDTQYF. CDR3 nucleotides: TGCAGTGCCGAACAGGGCCGCGGGACAGATACGCAGTATTTT.

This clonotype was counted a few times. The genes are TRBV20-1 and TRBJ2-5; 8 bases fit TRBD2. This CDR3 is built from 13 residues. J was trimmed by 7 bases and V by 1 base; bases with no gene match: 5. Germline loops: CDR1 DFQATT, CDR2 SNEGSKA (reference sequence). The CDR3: CSARVREGGTQYF. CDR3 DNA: TGCAGTGCTAGAGTACGGGAGGGGGGGACCCAGTACTTC.

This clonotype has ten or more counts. The CDR3 region has the DNA TGCAGTGCTAGGTGGCTAGCGGGAACAGATACGCAGTATTTT. Amino acids: CSARWLAGTDTQYF. V is TRBV20-1 and J is TRBJ2-3, with TRBD2 identical over 9 bases. Germline CDR1 is DFQATT and CDR2 is SNEGSKA (reference sequence). This CDR3 is built from 14 residues. After removal of 3 bases from V and 3 bases from J, the junction contained 4 bases not matched to a gene.

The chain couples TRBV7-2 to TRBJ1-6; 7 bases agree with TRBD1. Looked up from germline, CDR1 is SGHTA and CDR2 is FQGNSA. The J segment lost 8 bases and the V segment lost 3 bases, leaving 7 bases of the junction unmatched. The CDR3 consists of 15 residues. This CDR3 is CASSFDRVFHSPLHF. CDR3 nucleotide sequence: TGTGCCAGCAGCTTTGACAGGGTTTTCCATTCACCCCTCCACTTT.

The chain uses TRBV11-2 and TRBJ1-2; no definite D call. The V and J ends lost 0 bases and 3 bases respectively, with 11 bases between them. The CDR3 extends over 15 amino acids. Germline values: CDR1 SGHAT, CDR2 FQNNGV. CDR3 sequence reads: CASSLDIPADYGYTF. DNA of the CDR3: TGTGCCAGCAGCTTAGATATTCCCGCTGACTATGGCTACACCTTC.

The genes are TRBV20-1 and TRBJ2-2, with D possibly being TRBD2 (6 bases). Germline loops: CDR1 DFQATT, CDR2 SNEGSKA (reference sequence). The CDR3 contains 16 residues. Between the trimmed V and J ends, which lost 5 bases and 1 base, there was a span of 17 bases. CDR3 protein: CSAPQPGALNTGELFF. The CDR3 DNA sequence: TGCAGTGCTCCACAACCGGGAGCCTTGAACACCGGGGAGCTGTTTTTT.

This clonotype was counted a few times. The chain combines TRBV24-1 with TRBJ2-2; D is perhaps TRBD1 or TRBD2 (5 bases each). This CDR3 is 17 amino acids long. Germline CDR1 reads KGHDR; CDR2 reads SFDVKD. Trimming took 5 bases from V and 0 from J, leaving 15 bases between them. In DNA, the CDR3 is TGTGCCACCAGTGGGGGACGGGGCGAGGCGAACACCGGGGAGCTGTTTTTT. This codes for CATSGGRGEANTGELFF.

CDR3: CSASHSFNQPQHF. CDR3 DNA: TGCAGTGCTAGTCACAGCTTCAATCAGCCCCAGCATTTT. The chain joins TRBV20-1 to TRBJ1-5; D not resolved. Germline CDR1 and CDR2: DFQATT and SNEGSKA (reference sequence). The CDR3 has 13 residues. V gave up 3 bases and J gave up 3 bases, with 9 bases separating them.

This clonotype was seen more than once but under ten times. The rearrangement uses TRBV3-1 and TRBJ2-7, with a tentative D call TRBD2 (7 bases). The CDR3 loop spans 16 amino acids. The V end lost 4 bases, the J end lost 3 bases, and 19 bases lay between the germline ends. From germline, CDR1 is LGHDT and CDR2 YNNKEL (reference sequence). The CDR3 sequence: CASSPVGGAPFYEQYF. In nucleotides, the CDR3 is TGTGCCAGCAGCCCCGTAGGGGGGGCCCCCTTCTACGAGCAGTACTTC.

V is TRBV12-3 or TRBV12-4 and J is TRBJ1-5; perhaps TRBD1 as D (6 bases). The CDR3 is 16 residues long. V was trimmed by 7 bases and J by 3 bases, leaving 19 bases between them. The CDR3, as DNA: TGTGCCAGCAAACCCTTCGAGGGGGTCCCCAATCAGCCCCAGCATTTT. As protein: CASKPFEGVPNQPQHF.

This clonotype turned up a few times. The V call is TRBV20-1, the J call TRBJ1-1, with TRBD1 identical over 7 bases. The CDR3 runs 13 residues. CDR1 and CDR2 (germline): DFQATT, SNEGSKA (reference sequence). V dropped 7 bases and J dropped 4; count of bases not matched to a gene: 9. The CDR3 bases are TGCAGTGTCCCTCGACAGGGTAGCACTGAAGCTTTCTTT. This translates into CSVPRQGSTEAFF.

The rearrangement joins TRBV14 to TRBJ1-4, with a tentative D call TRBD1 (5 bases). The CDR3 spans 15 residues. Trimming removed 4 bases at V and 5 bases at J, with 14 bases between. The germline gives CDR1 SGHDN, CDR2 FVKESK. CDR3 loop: CASSPRGSRNEKLFF. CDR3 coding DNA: TGTGCCAGCAGCCCCCGGGGCAGCCGAAATGAAAAACTGTTTTTT.

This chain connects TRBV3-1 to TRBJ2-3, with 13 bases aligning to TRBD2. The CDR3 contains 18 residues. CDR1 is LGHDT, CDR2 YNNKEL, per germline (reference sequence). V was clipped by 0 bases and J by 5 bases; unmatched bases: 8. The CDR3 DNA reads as TGTGCCAGCAGCCAAGATTGGCAACTAGCGGGAGGGATAGATACGCAGTATTTT. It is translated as CASSQDWQLAGGIDTQYF.

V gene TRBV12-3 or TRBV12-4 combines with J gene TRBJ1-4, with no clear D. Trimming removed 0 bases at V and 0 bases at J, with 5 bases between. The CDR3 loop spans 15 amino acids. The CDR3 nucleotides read TGTGCCAGCAGTTTAGCGCTTGCAACTAATGAAAAACTGTTTTTT. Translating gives CASSLALATNEKLFF.

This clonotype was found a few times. This CDR3 is CASSLATGGSYEQYF. CDR3 coding DNA: TGTGCCAGCAGCTTAGCTACAGGGGGGTCCTACGAGCAGTACTTC. This chain joins TRBV7-8 and TRBJ2-7, with 8 positions matching TRBD1. V lost 0 bases to trimming and J lost 1 base; unmatched junction nucleotides: 2. This CDR3 has 15 residues. In germline, CDR1 is SGHVS, CDR2 FQNEAQ.

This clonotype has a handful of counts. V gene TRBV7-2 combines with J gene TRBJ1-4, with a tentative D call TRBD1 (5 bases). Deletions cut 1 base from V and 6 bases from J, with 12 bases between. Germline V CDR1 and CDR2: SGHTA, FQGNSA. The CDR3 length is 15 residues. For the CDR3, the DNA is TGTGCCAGCAGCTTAGAAGCTCAGGGTTATGAAAAACTGTTTTTT. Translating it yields CASSLEAQGYEKLFF.